These 23 T cell receptor beta chains share one sample of origin, sequenced in a study of blood T cell repertoires in COVID-19. Assay: immunoSEQ multiplex PCR; the TCRdb copy retains only in-frame clones and omits some. The table has 470,000 or so clones, approximately 90% seen once; the top ten hold 4% to 5.5%. What was sequenced was peripheral blood. The receptors stem from a young woman with acute or convalescent COVID-19.

The J gene is TRBJ1-2, the V gene TRBV19; D is possibly TRBD1 (5 bases). The CDR3 loop spans 15 amino acids. Germline CDR1 is LNHDA and CDR2 is SQIVND (reference sequence). V was pared by 3 bases and J by 2 bases, with 13 bases between. The CDR3 loop is CASSIIDRYNYGYTF. The CDR3 DNA follows: TGTGCCAGTAGTATTATTGACAGATACAACTATGGCTACACCTTC.

This chain uses TRBV6-1 with TRBJ1-5; D possibly corresponds to TRBD1 (6 bases). The CDR3 length is 16 residues. Germline CDR1 MNHNS, CDR2 SASEGT. V dropped 4 bases and J dropped 2 bases, with 15 bases sitting between them. CDR3 amino acids: CASSAWGRGGNQPQHF. CDR3 nucleotides: TGTGCCAGCAGTGCCTGGGGCAGGGGCGGCAATCAGCCCCAGCATTTT.

V gene TRBV7-3 combines with J gene TRBJ1-5, with D perhaps matching TRBD1 (5 bases). The CDR3 is 13 amino acids. With 2 bases removed from V and 5 bases from J, the gap between germline ends came to 7 bases. Per the germline V gene, CDR1 is SGHTA and CDR2 is FQGTGA. CDR3 loop: CASSLGAYQPQHF. CDR3 sequence (DNA): TGTGCCAGCAGCTTAGGGGCATATCAGCCCCAGCATTTT.

The V and J genes are TRBV7-2 and TRBJ2-1; 7 bases agree with TRBD2. Trimming at V came to 5 bases and at J to 3 bases, leaving 7 bases not matched to a gene. There are 15 residues in the CDR3. Germline loops: CDR1 SGHTA, CDR2 FQGNSA. DNA of the CDR3: TGTGCCAGCAGCCAAATGAGCGGGGACTACAATGAGCAGTTCTTC. It yields the protein CASSQMSGDYNEQFF.

This clone was seen only a few times. The chain uses TRBV7-9 and TRBJ2-7, with 8 nucleotides matching TRBD1. CDR3 length: 16 residues. Unmatched junction bases numbered 9, after V lost 5 bases and J lost 0 bases. CDR1 and CDR2 (germline): SEHNR, FQNEAQ (reference sequence). The CDR3 bases are TGTGCCAGCAGCCGACAGGGGCCTTCTTACTCCTACGAGCAGTACTTC. Translating it yields CASSRQGPSYSYEQYF. The variable domain in full, with the rest retrieved from reference TRBV7-9 and TRBJ2-7, is DTGVSQNPRHKITKRGQNVTFRCDPISEHNRLYWYRQTLGQGPEFLTYFQNEAQLEKSRLLSDRFSAERPKGSFSTLEIQRTEQGDSAMYLCASSRQGPSYSYEQYFGPGTRLTVT.

This clone was detected once. This chain joins TRBV3-1 (or the pseudogene TRBV3-2) and TRBJ2-5, with D maybe TRBD2 (7 bases). This CDR3 is 16 amino acids long. Germline values: CDR1 LGHDT, CDR2 YNNKEL (reference sequence). The V end was cut by 1 base, the J end by 5 bases, with 17 bases between. The chain's CDR3 is CASSQGGGGAAETQYF. In DNA, the CDR3 is TGTGCCAGCAGCCAAGGCGGAGGGGGGGCCGCGGAGACCCAGTACTTC.

This clone was seen once. CDR3 nucleotides: TGTGCCAGCCGAGGAGCGGGGGGGCCGGGCGAGCAGTACTTC. Amino acids: CASRGAGGPGEQYF. The chain carries TRBV28 and TRBJ2-7; TRBD2 aligns across 10 bases. This CDR3 has 14 residues. From germline, CDR1 is MDHEN and CDR2 SYDVKM. Trimming removed 8 bases from V and 6 bases from J; junction bases left unmatched: 10.

The chain carries TRBV28 and TRBJ2-7; the match to TRBD1 covers 9 bases. The germline gives CDR1 MDHEN, CDR2 SYDVKM. There are 14 residues in the CDR3. V was clipped by 6 bases and J by 1 base; unmatched bases: 4. The CDR3 spells CASRGQGKSYEQYF. CDR3 bases: TGTGCCAGCAGGGGACAGGGTAAATCCTACGAGCAGTACTTC.

Worth noting for this clone: This same CDR3 is encoded by further DNA sequences in the sample. The V call is TRBV5-1, the J call TRBJ1-5, with 8 bases matching TRBD1. Germline CDR1 and CDR2: SGHRS and YFSETQ. The CDR3 has 14 residues. V was pared by 0 bases and J by 7 bases, with 3 bases of the junction left unmatched. As DNA, the CDR3 is TGCGCCAGCAGCTTGGCAGGGGGCCGGCAGCCCCAGCATTTT. This translates into CASSLAGGRQPQHF.

The rearrangement uses TRBV11-2 and TRBJ2-5, with a tentative D call TRBD2 (5 bases). CDR1 and CDR2 from the germline V gene are SGHAT and FQNNGV. Trimming took off 4 bases at V and 2 bases at J, with 11 bases between the two ends. The CDR3 length is 14 residues. In nucleotides, the CDR3 is TGTGCCAGCAGCTCAAGTGGCGGGCAAGAGACCCAGTACTTC. Its translation is CASSSSGGQETQYF.

J is TRBJ1-1 and V is TRBV5-3; TRBD1 is a possible D gene (5 bases). TRBV5-3 falls under the ORF class, with uncertain function. The V and J ends lost 3 bases and 4 bases respectively, with 10 bases between them. This CDR3 is built from 13 residues. The CDR3: CARSSGVSTEAFF. The CDR3 region has the DNA TGTGCCAGAAGCTCGGGGGTGTCCACTGAAGCTTTCTTT.

The chain carries TRBV5-1 and TRBJ1-1; 8 bases map to TRBD1. Germline V gives CDR1 SGHRS, CDR2 YFSETQ. J gave up 0 bases and V 4 bases, and 8 bases lay outside the gene matches. The CDR3 is made up of 16 amino acids. The CDR3 region is CASSPKTGEMNTEAFF. CDR3 sequence (DNA): TGCGCCAGCAGCCCTAAGACAGGGGAAATGAACACTGAAGCTTTCTTT.

V usage is TRBV4-1 and J usage is TRBJ2-3; a weak D match, TRBD2 (6 bases). CDR3 size: 14 residues. Germline V gene data show CDR1 as MGHRA and CDR2 as YSYEKL. V gave up 1 base and J gave up 1 base, with 6 bases separating them. CDR3 sequence reads: CASSQGGGTDTQYF. The CDR3 DNA follows: TGCGCCAGCAGCCAAGGGGGGGGCACAGATACGCAGTATTTT.

V and J are TRBV5-1 and TRBJ1-4; D possibly corresponds to TRBD1 (5 bases). V was trimmed by 1 base and J by 2 bases, leaving 24 bases between them. There are 20 residues in the CDR3. The germline gives CDR1 SGHRS, CDR2 YFSETQ. In DNA, the CDR3 is TGCGCCAGCAGCTTGAGGGCCATTCCGGTAGGGGTGGCGACTAATGAAAAACTGTTTTTT. Protein sequence: CASSLRAIPVGVATNEKLFF.

This clone occurred once. The chain combines TRBV30 with TRBJ1-2; 7 bases are a match to TRBD1. This CDR3 spans 17 amino acids. Germline V gene data show CDR1 as GTSNPN and CDR2 as SVGIG (reference sequence). Trimming removed 1 base from V and 4 bases from J; junction bases left unmatched: 15. The CDR3 sequence: CAWSAPRQGIFTYGYTF. For the CDR3, the DNA is TGTGCCTGGAGTGCCCCCCGACAGGGAATCTTTACCTATGGCTACACCTTC.

The chain employs TRBV19 and TRBJ2-2; the D gene is possibly TRBD2 (5 bases). The ends were cut back, 6 bases at V and 2 bases at J, with 13 bases in the middle. CDR1 and CDR2 (germline): LNHDA, SQIVND (reference sequence). This CDR3 comprises 15 residues. The CDR3 region is CASRHGLINTGELFF. The CDR3 nucleotides are TGTGCCAGTAGACACGGACTGATAAACACCGGGGAGCTGTTTTTT. The full variable domain, completed using reference TRBV19 and TRBJ2-2, is DGGITQSPKYLFRKEGQNVTLSCEQNLNHDAMYWYRQDPGQGLRLIYYSQIVNDFQKGDIAEGYSVSREKKESFPLTVTSAQKNPTAFYLCASRHGLINTGELFFGEGSRLTVL.

The chain uses TRBV7-2 and TRBJ1-1, with D hard to call. The V end was cut by 2 bases, the J end by 11 bases, with 12 bases between. The CDR3 is 12 residues long. Germline assignment: CDR1 SGHTA and CDR2 FQGNSA. The DNA of the CDR3 is TGTGCCAGCAGCTTATACTGCCGGGTCGCTTTCTTT. This codes for CASSLYCRVAFF.

The chain recombines TRBV14 with TRBJ2-5; a weak D match, TRBD2 (6 bases). This CDR3 comprises 17 residues. Trimming stripped 0 bases from V and 1 base from J, with 15 bases between. Germline V lookup: CDR1 SGHDN, CDR2 FVKESK. CDR3 nucleotides: TGTGCCAGCAGCCAAGATCAACCGGGACTCCCCCAAGAGACCCAGTACTTC. This encodes CASSQDQPGLPQETQYF.

This chain connects TRBV19 to TRBJ2-5, with 8 bases fitting TRBD2. This CDR3 is 12 amino acids long. CDR1 is LNHDA, CDR2 SQIVND, per germline (reference sequence). V gave up 8 bases and J gave up 2 bases; unmatched junction bases: 1. The DNA of the CDR3 is TGTGCCAGTGGGACTAGACAAGAGACCCAGTACTTC. It codes for CASGTRQETQYF.

This chain links TRBV29-1 with TRBJ2-1; 11 positions agree with TRBD1. Germline lookup yields CDR1 SQVTM and CDR2 ANQGSEA. The CDR3 has 13 amino acids. Unmatched junction bases numbered 6, after V lost 6 bases and J lost 8 bases. DNA for the CDR3: TGCAGCGTCCGGGACAGGGGGGAGGATGAGCAGTTCTTC. This sequence encodes CSVRDRGEDEQFF.

This clone was detected only once. This chain links TRBV7-6 with TRBJ2-5; 9 nucleotides agree with TRBD2. Trimming at V came to 5 bases and at J to 7 bases, leaving 17 bases not matched to a gene. The CDR3 is 17 amino acids. Germline CDR1 is SGHVS and CDR2 is FNYEAQ. In nucleotides, the CDR3 is TGTGCCAGCAGCCCTGAGGGCGGGGGGGTTTTATTTGGGACCCAGTACTTC. Protein sequence: CASSPEGGGVLFGTQYF.

This sequence joins TRBV19 and TRBJ2-7; 9 bases map to TRBD1. From germline, CDR1 is LNHDA and CDR2 SQIVND (reference sequence). Trimming took 4 bases from V and 2 from J; bases not matched to a gene: 3. The CDR3 runs 14 residues. The CDR3 region has the DNA TGTGCCAGTAGTACCTACAGGGGGCCCTACGAGCAGTACTTC. Translation: CASSTYRGPYEQYF.

The chain uses TRBV5-1 and TRBJ2-3, with TRBD2 matching over 12 bases. V trimming: 5 bases; J trimming: 8 bases; junction bases outside the gene matches: 12. CDR3 length equals 16 residues. CDR1 and CDR2 (germline): SGHRS, YFSETQ. CDR3 in amino acids: CASSSRPSGGASTQYF. The DNA for the CDR3 is TGCGCCAGCAGTAGTCGACCTAGCGGGGGGGCCAGTACGCAGTATTTT.